Sequencing of this TCR beta chain was carried out in a study of blood T cell repertoires in COVID-19. Libraries were prepared by immunoSEQ multiplex PCR; TCRdb keeps only in-frame clonotypes and omits some of them. Among some 110,000 clones listed, roughly 82% were seen once. Germline CDR1 is SNHLY and CDR2 is FYNNEI. The trim removed 6 bases at V and 5 bases at J, leaving 9 bases unmatched. The CDR3 spans 14 residues. This rearrangement joins TRBV2 to TRBJ1-1; 7 bases match TRBD1. The receptor was isolated from a human donor in a cohort sampled during active COVID-19. What was sequenced was peripheral blood. This CDR3 reads CASRPGQLSTEAFF. The CDR3 DNA follows: TGTGCCAGCAGACCGGGACAGTTGTCAACTGAAGCTTTCTTT.